This T cell receptor beta chain was sequenced for a study of T-cell reconstitution after alpha-beta-depleted transplantation in children. This clonotype was recorded at least ten times. Its antigen remains unidentified. Findings of the study overall: Several hundred expanded graft clones reportedly supplied alpha-beta T cells about two months after transplant. Day-60 TCRbeta diversity that was high in some patients was derived from surviving recipient T cells and thymic progenitors. The authors attributed T-cell counts and diversity one year after transplant mostly to newly produced T cells.

The germline CDR1 and CDR2 sequences are SGHRS and YFSETQ. This CDR3 has 18 amino acids. V lost 4 bases and J lost 3; bases outside the gene matches: 11. A TCRbeta library incorporating unique molecular identifiers was prepared. TCRdb fed the PCR reads into MiXCR, producing one record per CDR3 protein. The sample contains under 300,000 distinct CDR3 sequences, around a tenth of which appear only once. The sample consisted of peripheral blood, taken 180 days after TCRalphabeta/CD19-depleted stem cell transplant. V usage is TRBV5-1 and J usage is TRBJ1-6, with 9 bases lining up with TRBD1. The source is a male patient between 2 and 9 years old who had a stem cell transplant for chronic granulomatous disease, so the T cells may come from the graft donor. CDR3 bases: TGCGCCAGCAGCGATGGACAGGGGTCCTTGTTCTATAATTCACCCCTCCACTTT. Its translation is CASSDGQGSLFYNSPLHF.